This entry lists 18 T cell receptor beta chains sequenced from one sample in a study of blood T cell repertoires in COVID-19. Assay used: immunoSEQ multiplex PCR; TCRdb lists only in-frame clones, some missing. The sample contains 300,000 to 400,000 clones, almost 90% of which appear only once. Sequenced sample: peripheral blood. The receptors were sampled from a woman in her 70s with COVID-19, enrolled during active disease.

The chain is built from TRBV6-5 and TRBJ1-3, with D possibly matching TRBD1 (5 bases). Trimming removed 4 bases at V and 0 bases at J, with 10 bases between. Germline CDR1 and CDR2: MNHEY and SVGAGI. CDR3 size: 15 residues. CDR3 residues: CASSFAGPSGNTIYF. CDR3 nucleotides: TGTGCCAGCAGTTTCGCGGGGCCCTCTGGAAACACCATATATTTT.

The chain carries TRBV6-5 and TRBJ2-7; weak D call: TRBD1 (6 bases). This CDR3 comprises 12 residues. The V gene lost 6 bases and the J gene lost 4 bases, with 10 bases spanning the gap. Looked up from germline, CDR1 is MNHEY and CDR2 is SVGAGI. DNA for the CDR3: TGTGCCAGCAGACCGACAGGTTACGAGCAGTACTTC. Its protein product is CASRPTGYEQYF.

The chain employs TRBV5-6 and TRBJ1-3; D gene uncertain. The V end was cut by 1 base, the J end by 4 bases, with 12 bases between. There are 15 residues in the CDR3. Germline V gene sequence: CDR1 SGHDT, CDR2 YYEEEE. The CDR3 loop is CASSLMGAGGNTIYF. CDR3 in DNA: TGTGCCAGCAGCTTGATGGGAGCGGGAGGAAACACCATATATTTT.

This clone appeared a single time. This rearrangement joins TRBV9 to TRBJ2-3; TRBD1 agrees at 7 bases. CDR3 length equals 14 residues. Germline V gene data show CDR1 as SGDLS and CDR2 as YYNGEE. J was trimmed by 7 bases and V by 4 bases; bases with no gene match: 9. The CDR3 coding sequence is TGTGCCAGCAGCCCCGGGACAGTAATTCATACGCAGTATTTT. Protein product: CASSPGTVIHTQYF.

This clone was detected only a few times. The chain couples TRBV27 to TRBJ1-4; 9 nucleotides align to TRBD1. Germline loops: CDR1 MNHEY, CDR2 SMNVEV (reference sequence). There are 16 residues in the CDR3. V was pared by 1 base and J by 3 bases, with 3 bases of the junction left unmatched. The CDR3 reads CASSLLGTGSNEKLFF. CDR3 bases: TGTGCCAGCAGTTTATTGGGGACAGGGTCTAATGAAAAACTGTTTTTT.

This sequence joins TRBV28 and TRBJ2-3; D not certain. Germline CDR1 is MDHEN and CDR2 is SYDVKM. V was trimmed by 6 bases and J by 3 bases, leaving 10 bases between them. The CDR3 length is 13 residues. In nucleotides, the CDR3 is TGTGCCAGCAGGTCCTCTAGGACAGATACGCAGTATTTT. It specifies CASRSSRTDTQYF.

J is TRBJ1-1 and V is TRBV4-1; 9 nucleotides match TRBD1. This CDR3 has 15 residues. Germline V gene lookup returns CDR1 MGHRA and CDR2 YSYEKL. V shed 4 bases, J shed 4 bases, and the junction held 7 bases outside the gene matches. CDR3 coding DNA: TGCGCCAGCAGCCGCCTGACAGGGGGGGGCACTGAAGCTTTCTTT. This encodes CASSRLTGGGTEAFF.

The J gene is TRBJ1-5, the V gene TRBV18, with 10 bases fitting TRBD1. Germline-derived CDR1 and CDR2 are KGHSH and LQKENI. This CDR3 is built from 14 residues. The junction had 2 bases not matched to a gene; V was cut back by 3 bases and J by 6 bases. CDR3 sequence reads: CASSPDRGSQPQHF. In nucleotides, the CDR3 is TGTGCCAGCTCACCGGACAGGGGGAGTCAGCCCCAGCATTTT.

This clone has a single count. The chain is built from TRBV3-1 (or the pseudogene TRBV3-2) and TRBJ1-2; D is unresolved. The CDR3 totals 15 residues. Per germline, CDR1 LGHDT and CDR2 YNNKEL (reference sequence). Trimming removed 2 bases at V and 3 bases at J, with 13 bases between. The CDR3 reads CASSQYIGRDYGYTF. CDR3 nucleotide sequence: TGTGCCAGCAGCCAATATATCGGTCGGGACTATGGCTACACCTTC.

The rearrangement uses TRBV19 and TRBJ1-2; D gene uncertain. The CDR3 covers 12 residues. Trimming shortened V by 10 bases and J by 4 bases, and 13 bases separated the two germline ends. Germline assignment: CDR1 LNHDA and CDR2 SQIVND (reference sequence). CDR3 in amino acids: CATAGQAYGYTF. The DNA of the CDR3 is TGTGCCACCGCGGGCCAGGCCTATGGCTACACCTTC.

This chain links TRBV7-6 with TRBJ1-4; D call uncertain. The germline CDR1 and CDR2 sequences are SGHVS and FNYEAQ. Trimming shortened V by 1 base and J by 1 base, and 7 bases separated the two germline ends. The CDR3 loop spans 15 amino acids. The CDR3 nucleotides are TGTGCCAGCAGCTTAGGGGGAGGAACTAATGAAAAACTGTTTTTT. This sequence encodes CASSLGGGTNEKLFF.

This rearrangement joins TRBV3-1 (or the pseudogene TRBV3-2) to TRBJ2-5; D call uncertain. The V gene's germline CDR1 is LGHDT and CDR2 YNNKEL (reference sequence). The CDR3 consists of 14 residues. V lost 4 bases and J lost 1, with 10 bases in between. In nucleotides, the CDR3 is TGTGCCAGCAGCCGTCGAGACACCCAAGAGACCCAGTACTTC. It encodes CASSRRDTQETQYF.

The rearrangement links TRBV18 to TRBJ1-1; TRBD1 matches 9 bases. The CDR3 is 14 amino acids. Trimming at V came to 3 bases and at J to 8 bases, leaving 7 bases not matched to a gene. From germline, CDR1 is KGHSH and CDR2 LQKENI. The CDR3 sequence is CASSPGTGRPEAFF. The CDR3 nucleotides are TGTGCCAGCTCACCCGGGACAGGGCGGCCAGAAGCTTTCTTT.

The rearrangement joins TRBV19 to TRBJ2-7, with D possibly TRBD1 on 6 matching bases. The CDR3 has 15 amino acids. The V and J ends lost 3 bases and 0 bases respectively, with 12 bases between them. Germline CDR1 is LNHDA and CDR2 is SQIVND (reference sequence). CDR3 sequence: CASSISGQSSYEQYF. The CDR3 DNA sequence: TGTGCCAGTAGTATCAGTGGACAGAGCTCCTACGAGCAGTACTTC.

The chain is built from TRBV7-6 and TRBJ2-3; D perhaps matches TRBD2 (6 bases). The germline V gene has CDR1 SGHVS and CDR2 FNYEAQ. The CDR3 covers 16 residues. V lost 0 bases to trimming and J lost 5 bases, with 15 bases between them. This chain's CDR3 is CASSLAWGGVGDTQYF. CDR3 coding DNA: TGTGCCAGCAGCTTAGCGTGGGGCGGGGTGGGAGATACGCAGTATTTT. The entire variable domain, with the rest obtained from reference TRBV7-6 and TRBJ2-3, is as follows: GAGVSQSPRYKVTKRGQDVALRCDPISGHVSLYWYRQALGQGPEFLTYFNYEAQQDKSGLPNDRFSAERPEGSISTLTIQRTEQRDSAMYRCASSLAWGGVGDTQYFGPGTRLTVL.

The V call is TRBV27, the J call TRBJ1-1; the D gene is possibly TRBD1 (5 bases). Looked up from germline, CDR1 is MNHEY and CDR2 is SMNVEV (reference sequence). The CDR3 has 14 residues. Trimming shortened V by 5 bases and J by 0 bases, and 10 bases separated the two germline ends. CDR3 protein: CASSAQTVNTEAFF. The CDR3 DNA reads TGTGCCAGCAGTGCCCAGACAGTGAACACTGAAGCTTTCTTT.

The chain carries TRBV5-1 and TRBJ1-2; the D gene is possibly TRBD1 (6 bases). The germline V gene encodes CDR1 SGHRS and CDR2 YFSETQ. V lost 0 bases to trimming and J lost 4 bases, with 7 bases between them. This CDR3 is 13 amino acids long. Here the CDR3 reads CASSLDRVYGYTF. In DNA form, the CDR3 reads TGCGCCAGCAGCTTGGACAGGGTCTATGGCTACACCTTC.

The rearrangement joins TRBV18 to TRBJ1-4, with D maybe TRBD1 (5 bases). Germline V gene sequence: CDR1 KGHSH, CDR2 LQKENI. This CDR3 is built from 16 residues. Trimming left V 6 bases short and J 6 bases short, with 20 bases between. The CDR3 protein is CASSPVDARADEKLFF. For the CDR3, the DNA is TGTGCCAGCTCCCCCGTCGACGCCAGGGCGGATGAAAAACTGTTTTTT.